The 26 T cell receptor beta chains listed next were all sequenced from one sample in a study of identifying expanded T cells in peripheral blood. Profiled with immunoSEQ multiplex PCR; TCRdb holds only in-frame clones, not every one. The table has about 85,000 clones, around 90% seen once. Sample: blood. The receptors stem from a person aged 18 to 75 in good health.

The V and J genes are TRBV10-3 and TRBJ2-3; D remains unclear. V was shortened by 4 bases and J by 6 bases, with 11 bases between the two germline ends. Germline V gene data show CDR1 as ENHRY and CDR2 as SYGVKD. The length of the CDR3 is 13 residues. In DNA, the CDR3 is TGTGCCATCAGTGGAATTAGTGAGGATACGCAGTATTTT. It codes for CAISGISEDTQYF.

The J gene is TRBJ2-2, the V gene TRBV6-8, with D possibly matching TRBD2 (6 bases). CDR1 is MNHGY, CDR2 SAAAGT, per germline. This CDR3 has 14 amino acids. Trimming took 6 bases from V and 2 from J, leaving 10 bases between them. The CDR3 nucleotides read TGTGCCAGCAGCCGGGGACTTAACACCGGGGAGCTGTTTTTT. It codes for CASSRGLNTGELFF.

The rearrangement joins TRBV4-3 to TRBJ1-2; TRBD1 matches 7 bases. The CDR3 covers 15 residues. Per the germline V gene, CDR1 is LGHNA and CDR2 is YSLEER. Trimming cost V 11 bases and J 4 bases; bases outside gene matches: 16. CDR3 residues: CASRRSDREGYGYTF. The CDR3 nucleotides are TGCGCCTCTCGAAGGTCCGACAGGGAGGGCTATGGCTACACCTTC.

This rearrangement joins TRBV21-1 to TRBJ1-3. TRBV21-1 is a pseudogene. This CDR3 region has 15 residues. The CDR3 protein is CASSKGEGSGNTIYF. The CDR3 bases are TGTGCCAGCAGCAAAGGTGAGGGATCTGGAAACACCATATATTTT.

This clone was detected once. This chain connects TRBV11-1 to TRBJ2-1; D is ambiguous. The germline V and J ends were trimmed by 3 bases and 8 bases, with 11 bases remaining between them. The CDR3 consists of 13 residues. In germline, CDR1 is SGHAT, CDR2 FQDESV (reference sequence). The CDR3 DNA sequence: TGTGCCAGCAGCTTTCACTGGAACGATGAGCAGTTCTTC. Translating gives CASSFHWNDEQFF.

V is TRBV5-8 and J is TRBJ1-4, with TRBD1 matching 8 bases. CDR3 length: 19 amino acids. Losses at the gene ends were 3 bases for V and 0 bases for J; bases not matched to a gene: 13. From germline, CDR1 is SGHTS and CDR2 YDEGEE. The CDR3 sequence is CASSSGTGDFLTTNEKLFF. The CDR3 nucleotides read TGTGCCAGCAGCTCCGGGACAGGAGACTTTTTGACAACTAATGAAAAACTGTTTTTT.

The J gene is TRBJ2-3, the V gene TRBV5-6; D may be TRBD2 (5 bases). CDR1 and CDR2 (germline): SGHDT, YYEEEE. Trimming removed 6 bases from V and 5 bases from J, with 16 bases in between. This CDR3 has 14 amino acids. CDR3 region: CASNPHPGIDTQYF. The DNA for the CDR3 is TGTGCCAGCAACCCCCACCCGGGGATAGATACGCAGTATTTT.

The V call is TRBV10-3, the J call TRBJ1-2; no reliable D call. The CDR3 extends over 13 amino acids. Trimming took off 7 bases at V and 0 bases at J, with 9 bases between the two ends. Germline CDR1 is ENHRY and CDR2 is SYGVKD. DNA of the CDR3: TGTGCCATCAAGAAGAGAGCTAACTATGGCTACACCTTC. Translating it yields CAIKKRANYGYTF.

The rearrangement uses TRBV4-1 and TRBJ2-1; possibly TRBD2 for D (6 bases). The V gene's germline CDR1 is MGHRA and CDR2 YSYEKL. CDR3 size: 15 residues. Trimming left V 4 bases short and J 4 bases short, with 14 bases between. The CDR3, as DNA: TGCGCCAGCAGCCCACCGGGACTTAGATACAATGAGCAGTTCTTC. It is translated as CASSPPGLRYNEQFF.

This clone was observed once. The chain has TRBV25-1 and TRBJ1-1; D gene unclear. Trimming took 11 bases from V and 10 from J, leaving 17 bases between them. The CDR3 consists of 11 residues. Germline CDR1 MGHDK, CDR2 SYGVNS. This CDR3 reads CAVIGPRGAFF. The CDR3 DNA reads TGTGCCGTAATTGGGCCACGGGGAGCTTTCTTT.

The V gene is TRBV10-3, the J gene TRBJ1-6, with 9 bases that match TRBD1. Unmatched junction bases numbered 13, after V lost 6 bases and J lost 10 bases. Germline V lookup: CDR1 ENHRY, CDR2 SYGVKD. CDR3 length: 16 amino acids. The CDR3 region has the DNA TGTGCCATCAGCGAACTTCCCAGGACAGGGGCCTCACCCCTCCACTTT. It codes for CAISELPRTGASPLHF.

The chain is built from TRBV11-2 and TRBJ2-1; tentative D call: TRBD2 (6 bases). Germline V gene lookup returns CDR1 SGHAT and CDR2 FQNNGV. V was shortened by 5 bases and J by 5 bases, with 22 bases between the two germline ends. The CDR3 is 17 amino acids. The CDR3 reads CASSRQSLGGENNEQFF. CDR3 bases: TGTGCCAGCAGCCGCCAATCTCTGGGGGGAGAAAACAATGAGCAGTTCTTC. Full variable domain (missing parts from reference TRBV11-2 and TRBJ2-1): EAGVAQSPRYKIIEKRQSVAFWCNPISGHATLYWYQQILGQGPKLLIQFQNNGVVDDSQLPKDRFSAERLKGVDSTLKIQPAKLEDSAVYLCASSRQSLGGENNEQFFGPGTRLTVL.

The genes are TRBV4-2 and TRBJ2-7, with TRBD1 identical over 10 bases. The CDR3 contains 15 residues. V lost 2 bases and J lost 4; bases outside the gene matches: 5. The V gene's germline CDR1 is LGHNA and CDR2 YNFKEQ. CDR3 nucleotide sequence: TGTGCCAGCAGCCAAACTCCGGGACAGGGGTACGAGCAGTACTTC. Encoded protein: CASSQTPGQGYEQYF.

The V and J genes are TRBV4-1 and TRBJ1-5, with D possibly being TRBD1 (6 bases). Germline CDR1 reads MGHRA; CDR2 reads YSYEKL. CDR3 length equals 15 residues. Trimming cost V 1 base and J 3 bases, with 10 bases left between them. The CDR3 region has the DNA TGCGCCAGCAGCCAAGGTGGGGGGCCCAATCAGCCCCAGCATTTT. It is translated as CASSQGGGPNQPQHF.

This clone has a single count. The genes are TRBV29-1 and TRBJ1-2; TRBD1 is a possible D gene (5 bases). The CDR3 length is 12 residues. Per germline, CDR1 SQVTM and CDR2 ANQGSEA. Trimming left V 6 bases short and J 7 bases short, with 15 bases between. The CDR3 coding sequence is TGCAGCGTCCAAGGGCAGGGCGCTGGCTACACCTTC. This translates into CSVQGQGAGYTF.

This clone was detected once. The J gene is TRBJ2-4, the V gene TRBV18, with D possibly being TRBD1 or TRBD2 (6 bases each). Germline-derived CDR1 and CDR2 are KGHSH and LQKENI. The V gene lost 0 bases and the J gene lost 3 bases, with 12 bases spanning the gap. The CDR3 covers 16 residues. The CDR3 spells CASSPPGGAGKNIQYF. For the CDR3, the DNA is TGTGCCAGCTCACCACCGGGGGGCGCGGGCAAAAACATTCAGTACTTC. Full variable domain (remainder filled in from reference TRBV18 and TRBJ2-4): NAGVMQNPRHLVRRRGQEARLRCSPMKGHSHVYWYRQLPEEGLKFMVYLQKENIIDESGMPKERFSAEFPKEGPSILRIQQVVRGDSAAYFCASSPPGGAGKNIQYFGAGTRLSVL.

J is TRBJ1-5 and V is TRBV19, with 10 bases identical to TRBD1. Germline V CDR1 and CDR2: LNHDA, SQIVND (reference sequence). The trim removed 3 bases at V and 7 bases at J, leaving 6 bases unmatched. The CDR3 covers 15 residues. CDR3 in DNA: TGTGCCAGTAGTATCCTTGGACAGGGGGGGCAGCCCCAGCATTTT. Its protein is CASSILGQGGQPQHF.

Here the CDR3 reads CASSPDPRGTEAFF. The CDR3 DNA reads as TGTGCCAGCAGCCCCGACCCCCGGGGCACTGAAGCTTTCTTT. The chain recombines TRBV11-3 with TRBJ1-1; no reliable D call. CDR3 length: 14 amino acids. The V gene's germline CDR1 is SGHNT and CDR2 YENEEA. Trimming left V 5 bases short and J 4 bases short, with 14 bases between.

The chain is built from TRBV6-1 and TRBJ1-1; D might be TRBD1 (5 bases). From germline, CDR1 is MNHNS and CDR2 SASEGT. V shed 6 bases and J shed 4 bases, with 15 bases lying between them. CDR3 length: 14 amino acids. The CDR3 DNA sequence: TGTGCCAGCAGCCCTGCGGGGACCCTCACTGAAGCTTTCTTT. Its translation: CASSPAGTLTEAFF.

The chain has TRBV7-2 and TRBJ2-3; D may match TRBD1 or TRBD2 (5 bases each). From germline, CDR1 is SGHTA and CDR2 FQGNSA. The V end lost 5 bases, the J end lost 5 bases, and 14 bases lay between the germline ends. The CDR3 totals 14 residues. In DNA form, the CDR3 reads TGTGCCAGCAGCCCAAGGGGCGCGGGAGATACGCAGTATTTT. This gives the protein CASSPRGAGDTQYF. Looking up the rest from reference TRBV7-2 and TRBJ2-3 gives the full variable domain: GAGVSQSPSNKVTEKGKDVELRCDPISGHTALYWYRQSLGQGLEFLIYFQGNSAPDKSGLPSDRFSAERTGGSVSTLTIQRTQQEDSAVYLCASSPRGAGDTQYFGPGTRLTVL.

The chain combines TRBV19 with TRBJ1-2; D is perhaps TRBD1 (6 bases). The CDR3 is made up of 15 amino acids. The V end lost 3 bases, the J end lost 2 bases, and 13 bases lay between the germline ends. Germline CDR1 LNHDA, CDR2 SQIVND (reference sequence). Here the CDR3 DNA reads TGTGCCAGTAGTATTTTTTGGGGGGGCAACTATGGCTACACCTTC. This translates into CASSIFWGGNYGYTF.

The CDR3 reads CASREQGFPNEKLFF. For the CDR3, the DNA is TGTGCCAGCAGGGAACAGGGGTTCCCTAATGAAAAACTGTTTTTT. J is TRBJ1-4 and V is TRBV2; 7 bases align to TRBD1. The CDR3 length is 15 residues. Germline V gene data show CDR1 as SNHLY and CDR2 as FYNNEI. After removal of 6 bases from V and 3 bases from J, the junction contained 7 bases not matched to a gene.

The V call is TRBV5-8, the J call TRBJ2-1, with D uncertain. Germline values: CDR1 SGHTS, CDR2 YDEGEE. The CDR3 has 13 amino acids. Trimming pared 0 bases from V and 2 bases from J, leaving 3 bases between. The DNA for the CDR3 is TGTGCCAGCAGCTTGGACCCCTACAATGAGCAGTTCTTC. This codes for CASSLDPYNEQFF. Supplemented by reference TRBV5-8 and TRBJ2-1, the full variable domain reads EAGVTQSPTHLIKTRGQQATLRCSPISGHTSVYWYQQALGLGLQFLLWYDEGEERNRGNFPPRFSGRQFPNYSSELNVNALELEDSALYLCASSLDPYNEQFFGPGTRLTVL.

The chain uses TRBV30 and TRBJ2-1; a possible D gene is TRBD2 (6 bases). This CDR3 comprises 13 residues. V was shortened by 0 bases and J by 9 bases, with 12 bases between the two germline ends. Germline V gene lookup returns CDR1 GTSNPN and CDR2 SVGIG (reference sequence). As DNA, the CDR3 is TGTGCCTGGAGTGTAATGCTTAGCGGTGAGCAGTTCTTC. Translated: CAWSVMLSGEQFF. Together with reference TRBV30 and TRBJ2-1, the CDR3 gives the full variable domain: SQTIHQWPATLVQPVGSPLSLECTVEGTSNPNLYWYRQAAGRGLQLLFYSVGIGQISSEVPQNLSASRPQDRQFILSSKKLLLSDSGFYLCAWSVMLSGEQFFGPGTRLTVL.

CDR3 residues: CASSLGSGLETQYF. The CDR3 DNA is TGTGCCAGCAGCTTAGGAAGCGGTTTAGAGACCCAGTACTTC. This chain links TRBV7-2 with TRBJ2-5; D is perhaps TRBD2 (5 bases). CDR1 and CDR2 from the germline V gene are SGHTA and FQGNSA. The CDR3 extends over 14 amino acids. V dropped 1 base and J dropped 4 bases, with 10 bases sitting between them.

V usage is TRBV6-5 and J usage is TRBJ2-7; no firm D call. CDR3 size: 14 residues. The germline V and J ends were trimmed by 5 bases and 4 bases, with 15 bases remaining between them. The germline gives CDR1 MNHEY, CDR2 SVGAGI. CDR3 residues: CASSLYGTRYEQYF. The CDR3, as DNA: TGTGCCAGCAGTCTCTACGGTACGAGATACGAGCAGTACTTC.